The clone carrying this T cell receptor (beta chain) appeared once. V lost 2 bases and J lost 4; bases outside the gene matches: 6. Looked up from germline, CDR1 is WNHNN and CDR2 is SYGVQD (reference sequence). CDR3 size: 17 residues. 60 Vbeta and 13 Jbeta primers were used in PCR. The protocol was immunoSEQ multiplex PCR, while the TCRdb copy is restricted to in-frame clones and leaves out a portion. The sample lists approximately 150,000 clones; over 75% were seen once. The sample originates from a study of cytomegalovirus exposure and HLA in healthy donors. The chain is built from TRBV10-1 and TRBJ2-6, with TRBD2 matching 9 bases. Sequencing was carried out using PBMCs. The TCR originated in a woman aged 40 to 49 in good health and CMV-seronegative. This chain's CDR3 is CASSEGLAGPGANVLTF. The CDR3 DNA reads TGCGCCAGCAGTGAGGGGCTAGCGGGGCCCGGGGCCAACGTCCTGACTTTC.